This is a list of T cell receptor beta chains from one sample in a study of Ad26.COV2.S vaccination and SARS-CoV-2 variants. Sequenced by immunoSEQ multiplex PCR; TCRdb stores in-frame clones only, minus some. Here the sample spans hundreds of thousands of clones, around 90% being singletons. Material: peripheral blood, obtained in a trial of Ad26.COV2.S vaccine versus placebo. These receptors were obtained from a person aged 18-60 years who received the Ad26.COV2.S COVID-19 vaccine or a placebo. CDR3s include the opening cysteine and the closing phenylalanine or tryptophan.

TRBV4-2 CASSQEGARDIGRDYYEQYF
TRBV6-2/TRBV6-3 CASSYRLAEDTQYF
TRBV20-1 CSAREFYEAFF
TRBV4-1 CASSHGFQPQHF
TRBV7-2 CASSWGTGSEAFF
TRBV7-3 CASSLWGGGTYEQYF
TRBV28 CASLSLGGSPSETQYF
TRBV27 CASSLTSRGEQYF
TRBV6-4 CASSDPKDRVYGYTF
TRBV2 CASSKPPLGSQETQYF
TRBV7-3 CASSLTPGVFYNEQFF
TRBV7-6 CASSPGGGDTEAFF
TRBV7-9 CASSSPVDREDYGYTF
TRBV3-1/TRBV3-2 CASSLGPQYVTGELFF
TRBV18 CASSPPGTGPGEQYF
TRBV28 CASSLMMGQILTEAFF
TRBV3-1/TRBV3-2 CASSEQGLHIPGEQYF
TRBV9 CASSVDGTDNYGYTF